This paragraph reports one T cell receptor beta chain. The antigen is unknown. This sample stems from a study of cytomegalovirus exposure and HLA in healthy donors. Study-wide results and limits: When analyzed later, a missense DCLRE1C variant was found to be linked to TCR beta V- and J-gene trimming. Being indistinguishable, some V segments were excluded, TRBV6-2 and TRBV6-3 among them. A later look showed TCR association rates differing by HLA locus, highest for DRB1 and lowest for HLA-C. A few of the chains that were CMV-associated were confirmed in vitro to be specific for CMV antigens.

It was with 60 Vbeta and 13 Jbeta primers that the PCR ran. TCRdb's table, derived via immunoSEQ multiplex PCR, lists solely in-frame clones and lacks some. Of 200,000 or so clones in the sample, approximately 81% were seen once. The CDR3 runs 13 residues. Germline CDR1 and CDR2: SGHRS and YFSETQ. Trimming left V 1 base short and J 5 bases short, with 6 bases between. The source of this sequence is a boy under 18 in good health and CMV-seronegative. Sequenced material: PBMCs. The rearrangement links TRBV5-1 to TRBJ1-4; the D gene is possibly TRBD1 (5 bases). The CDR3, as DNA: TGCGCCAGCAGCTTGAGGACAAATGAAAAACTGTTTTTT. This translates into CASSLRTNEKLFF.